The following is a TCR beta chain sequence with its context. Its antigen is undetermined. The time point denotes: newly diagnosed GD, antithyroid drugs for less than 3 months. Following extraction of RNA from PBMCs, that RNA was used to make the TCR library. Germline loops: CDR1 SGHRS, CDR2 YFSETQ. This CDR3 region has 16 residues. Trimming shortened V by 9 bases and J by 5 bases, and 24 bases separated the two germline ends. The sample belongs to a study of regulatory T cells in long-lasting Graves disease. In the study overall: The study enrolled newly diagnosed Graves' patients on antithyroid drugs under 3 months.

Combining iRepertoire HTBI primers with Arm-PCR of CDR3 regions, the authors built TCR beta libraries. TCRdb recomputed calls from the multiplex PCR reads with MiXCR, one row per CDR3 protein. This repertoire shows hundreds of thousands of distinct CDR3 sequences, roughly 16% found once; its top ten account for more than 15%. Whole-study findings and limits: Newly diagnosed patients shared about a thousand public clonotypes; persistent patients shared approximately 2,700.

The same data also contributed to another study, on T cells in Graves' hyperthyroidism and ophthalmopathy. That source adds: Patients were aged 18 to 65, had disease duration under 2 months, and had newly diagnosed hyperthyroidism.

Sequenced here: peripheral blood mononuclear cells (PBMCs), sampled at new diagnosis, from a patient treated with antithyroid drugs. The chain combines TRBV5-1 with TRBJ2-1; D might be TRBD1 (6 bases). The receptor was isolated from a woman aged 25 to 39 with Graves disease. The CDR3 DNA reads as TGCGCCATATCGTGGGATAGGGGGTTATCGGACAATGAGCAGTTCTTC. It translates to CAISWDRGLSDNEQFF.